Listed below are T cell receptor beta chains from one sample, sequenced in a study of T cell repertoires in cytomegalovirus infection. Each CDR3 protein is one row after TCRdb ran MiXCR on the reads. The sample contains 200,000 to 300,000 distinct CDR3 sequences, approximately 15% of which appear only once. Sequenced input: PBMCs. These TCRs come from a human donor in good health (CMV status not recorded). Some clones in this sample may be carry-over from other donors' samples. The CDR3 runs from the conserved cysteine through the conserved F or W. D genes are given only for firm matches. Size is omitted from some rows. Given values are once, few, many or a class for expanded clones.

CDR3 length: 15
clone size: .
D gene: .
J gene: TRBJ2-3
V gene: TRBV4-1
CDR3 DNA: TGTGCCAGCAGCCAAGTGTGGCGGAGCACAGATACGCAGTATTTT
CDR3 protein: CASSQVWRSTDTQYF

CDR3 length: 14
clone size: .
D gene: .
J gene: TRBJ1-4
V gene: TRBV28
CDR3 DNA: TGTGCCAGCTGGGGTGGGGCGAGTTGGGAAAAACTGTTTTTT
CDR3 protein: CASWGGASWEKLFF

CDR3 length: 14
clone size: few
D gene: .
J gene: TRBJ1-1
V gene: TRBV4-1
CDR3 DNA: TGCGCCAGCAGCCAAGACAGGGTAAAAACTGAAGCTTTCTTT
CDR3 protein: CASSQDRVKTEAFF

CDR3 length: 13
clone size: .
D gene: .
J gene: TRBJ2-7
V gene: TRBV10-2
CDR3 DNA: TGCGCCAGCATTTCAGACAGGTCCTACGAGCAGTACTTC
CDR3 protein: CASISDRSYEQYF

CDR3 length: 12
clone size: many
D gene: .
J gene: TRBJ1-1
V gene: TRBV7-2
CDR3 DNA: TGTGCCAGCAGCTTAGGACAAATCCAAGCTTTCTTT
CDR3 protein: CASSLGQIQAFF

CDR3 length: 14
clone size: many
D gene: .
J gene: TRBJ1-5
V gene: TRBV10-3
CDR3 DNA: TGTGCCATCAGTGAACGGGGCCGGAATCAGCCCCAGCATTTT
CDR3 protein: CAISERGRNQPQHF

CDR3 length: 16
clone size: .
D gene: TRBD1
J gene: TRBJ2-6
V gene: TRBV5-1
CDR3 DNA: TGCGCCAGCAGCGGAACAGGGGGCCCTGGGGCCAACGTCCTGACTTTC
CDR3 protein: CASSGTGGPGANVLTF

CDR3 length: 14
clone size: .
D gene: TRBD1
J gene: TRBJ1-3
V gene: TRBV6-6
CDR3 DNA: TGTGCCAGCAGACCGGGACAGGGGGAAAACACCATATATTTT
CDR3 protein: CASRPGQGENTIYF

CDR3 length: 13
clone size: .
D gene: .
J gene: TRBJ2-6
V gene: TRBV11-2
CDR3 DNA: TGTGCCAGCAGCTTAACTGGGGCCATCGTCCTGACTTTC
CDR3 protein: CASSLTGAIVLTF

CDR3 length: 15
clone size: many
D gene: .
J gene: TRBJ1-5
V gene: TRBV12-3/TRBV12-4
CDR3 DNA: TGTGCCAGCAGTAAAGCCTGGGGCCGATATCAGCCCCAGCATTTT
CDR3 protein: CASSKAWGRYQPQHF

CDR3 length: 17
clone size: .
D gene: TRBD1
J gene: TRBJ1-1
V gene: TRBV19
CDR3 DNA: TGTGCCAGTAGTGATGGGACAGGACGTATACTTAACACTGAAGCTTTCTTT
CDR3 protein: CASSDGTGRILNTEAFF

CDR3 length: 12
clone size: many
D gene: .
J gene: TRBJ2-2
V gene: TRBV7-3
CDR3 DNA: TGTGCCAGCAGCCAAGGATTGGGGGAGCTGTTTTTT
CDR3 protein: CASSQGLGELFF

CDR3 length: 14
clone size: many
D gene: .
J gene: TRBJ1-2
V gene: TRBV7-9
CDR3 DNA: TGTGCCAGCAGCTTCGAGGGGCGACACTATGGCTACACCTTC
CDR3 protein: CASSFEGRHYGYTF

CDR3 length: 17
clone size: .
D gene: TRBD1
J gene: TRBJ2-5
V gene: TRBV23-1
CDR3 DNA: TGCGCCAGCAGTCAAACTCTTGCCGGGACAGGGGTAGAGACCCAGTACTTC
CDR3 protein: CASSQTLAGTGVETQYF

CDR3 length: 15
clone size: many
D gene: TRBD1
J gene: TRBJ1-2
V gene: TRBV7-2
CDR3 DNA: TGTGCCAGCAGCTTAGGCCCATGGACAGGGTTAGGCTACACCTTC
CDR3 protein: CASSLGPWTGLGYTF

CDR3 length: 15
clone size: many
D gene: .
J gene: TRBJ1-2
V gene: TRBV25-1
CDR3 DNA: TGTGCCAGCAGTGGAACAGCTGGGCAAATACGCGGCTACACCTTC
CDR3 protein: CASSGTAGQIRGYTF

CDR3 length: 14
clone size: .
D gene: .
J gene: TRBJ1-5
V gene: TRBV5-4
CDR3 DNA: TGTGCCAGCAGCTCCGGGCCGGGCAATCAGCCCCAGCATTTT
CDR3 protein: CASSSGPGNQPQHF

CDR3 length: 14
clone size: many
D gene: .
J gene: TRBJ1-3
V gene: TRBV7-2
CDR3 DNA: TGTGCCAGCAGGGACGGACGCTCTGGAAACACCATATATTTT
CDR3 protein: CASRDGRSGNTIYF

CDR3 length: 14
clone size: .
D gene: TRBD2
J gene: TRBJ2-5
V gene: TRBV20-1
CDR3 DNA: TGCAGTACCAACCCTAGCGGGAAACAAGAGACCCAGTACTTC
CDR3 protein: CSTNPSGKQETQYF

CDR3 length: 15
clone size: many
D gene: TRBD1
J gene: TRBJ1-4
V gene: TRBV28
CDR3 DNA: TGTGCCAGCAGTTCGGGACAGGGGGTTAATGAAAAACTGTTTTTT
CDR3 protein: CASSSGQGVNEKLFF

CDR3 length: 16
clone size: .
D gene: TRBD2
J gene: TRBJ2-7
V gene: TRBV10-1
CDR3 DNA: TGCGCCAGCAGTGAGGGACTAGCGGGGGGGACGAGGGAGCAGTACTTC
CDR3 protein: CASSEGLAGGTREQYF

CDR3 length: 16
clone size: few
D gene: .
J gene: TRBJ2-5
V gene: TRBV20-1
CDR3 DNA: TGCAGTGCTAGGGCCCCAGGGGTGGGGGGGTGGGAGACCCAGTACTTC
CDR3 protein: CSARAPGVGGWETQYF

CDR3 length: 14
clone size: few
D gene: TRBD1
J gene: TRBJ1-5
V gene: TRBV20-1
CDR3 DNA: TGCAGTGCTAGACGGACAGGGGACAATCAGCCCCAGCATTTT
CDR3 protein: CSARRTGDNQPQHF

CDR3 length: 16
clone size: .
D gene: .
J gene: TRBJ1-6
V gene: TRBV4-3
CDR3 DNA: TGCGCCAGCAGCCAAGATGAAAGGGCAGGGGATTCACCCCTCCACTTT
CDR3 protein: CASSQDERAGDSPLHF